Included here is one T cell receptor (beta chain) sequence, with context. This clonotype turned up a few times. Its binding antigen is unknown. No base-level quality is on record; no much larger clone is a single base apart. TCR beta CDR3 regions were amplified from RNA transcripts. For the first round of RT-PCR on the TCR CDR3, the HTBI primer set was used together with the Qiagen OneStep RT-PCR kit. A second multiplex PCR round built the libraries, followed by size selection and purification. Sequencing of the libraries was done on an Illumina HiSeq2000 using paired-end 100 bp reads. On the study's bioinformatics: SOAPnuke was used to process the raw data, with reads discarded if the reads contained adapters or uncalled bases, had a mean Phred below 15, or lacked an exact constant-primer or identifier match. High-quality paired reads were merged using COPE v1.2.5, and each unique nucleotide sequence was defined as a clonotype. MiTCR v1.1 was used to align clonotypes to the IMGT TRBV, TRBD and TRBJ reference segments. Only V-J combinations with frequency above 0.0001, covering 99.2% of repertoires, were analysed. A TCS score was defined as the ratio between F50 (clonal expansion) and ExV (chaos), using BLOSUM62-based TCRdist between CDR3 peptides within each V-J. Welch's t-statistics and random forest reduced just over 500 V-J features to 10 to 15, which were used in a naive Bayes classifier (R e1071). The Morisita-Horn index was used to measure how similar the thyroid and blood repertoires were. TCRdb applied fastp at Q25 and MiXCR to the public reads, then kept only in-frame beta chains. Each entry merges the rows of one CDR3 protein and shows their most common DNA and genes. TCRdb, not the original authors, processed these V and J calls. This sample has about 660,000 distinct CDR3 sequences in its table, and just under 45% of those were observed once. Clones ranked in the top ten supply 6.5% to 9% of the sample.

The study excluded patients with uncontrolled infections, other autoimmune diseases, pregnancy or lactation. Diagnoses relied on clinical symptoms, serum thyroxine and TRAb, thyroid ultrasound and orbital computed tomography. Trizol reagent was used to extract total RNA, and RNA quality was then checked on an Agilent 2100 Bioanalyzer. These data are taken from a study of T cells in Graves' hyperthyroidism and ophthalmopathy (dated by TCRdb to the late 2010s). Concerning the study at large: To identify distinguishing TCR V-J signatures, a discovery cohort of 90 to 100 patients was used, comprising under 45 with Graves' ophthalmopathy and 57 with stable Graves' hyperthyroidism. Whether ophthalmopathy could be predicted prospectively was tested in an independent validation cohort made up of approximately 19 hyperthyroidism patients plus 17 patients who later progressed to ophthalmopathy. The 100 or so discovery patients were randomly divided into training and test sets at a 7:3 ratio. In addition, the study compared T-cell repertoires in thyroid tissue and in blood from six Graves' hyperthyroidism patients. After sampling, hyperthyroidism patients received methimazole starting at 30 mg daily, and ophthalmopathy patients received high-dose intravenous methylprednisolone. The paper describes TCR Vbeta CDR3 sequencing of around 140 peripheral blood samples, made up of some 42 ophthalmopathy patients, some 76 hyperthyroidism patients and roughly 17 progressor patients. The research as a whole found: In validation, the model predicted progression to ophthalmopathy with around 71% sensitivity and less than 80% specificity, a median of about 6 months before onset. No statistical method was used to fix the sample size in advance, and group allocation was not hidden from the investigators. A 13 V-J signature model separated ophthalmopathy from stable hyperthyroidism, with roughly 88% sensitivity and roughly 81% specificity in cross-validation and 80%/75% in testing. Blood samples also contained most of the expanded thyroid clonotypes (frequency above 0.001), which suggests that blood repertoires may reflect thyroid immune responses.

The germline V gene supplies CDR1 SGHRS and CDR2 YFSETQ. Trimming accounts for 3 bases at V and 1 base at J, while the number of junction bases matched to no gene is 4. CDR3 length: 16 amino acids, cysteine to phenylalanine. Only the CDR3 DNA is retained, 48 bases long and in frame from the first base. This clonotype was obtained from an adult man with Graves' disease, either hyperthyroidism or ophthalmopathy (not recorded which). The sample was peripheral blood or thyroid tissue (not recorded which). The sequence is built from TRBV5-1 and TRBJ2-2; a stretch of 9 junction bases matches TRBD2. The CDR3: CASSSPLAGNTGELFF. The sequenced DNA: TGCGCCAGCAGCTCACCACTAGCGGGGAACACCGGGGAGCTGTTTTTT.